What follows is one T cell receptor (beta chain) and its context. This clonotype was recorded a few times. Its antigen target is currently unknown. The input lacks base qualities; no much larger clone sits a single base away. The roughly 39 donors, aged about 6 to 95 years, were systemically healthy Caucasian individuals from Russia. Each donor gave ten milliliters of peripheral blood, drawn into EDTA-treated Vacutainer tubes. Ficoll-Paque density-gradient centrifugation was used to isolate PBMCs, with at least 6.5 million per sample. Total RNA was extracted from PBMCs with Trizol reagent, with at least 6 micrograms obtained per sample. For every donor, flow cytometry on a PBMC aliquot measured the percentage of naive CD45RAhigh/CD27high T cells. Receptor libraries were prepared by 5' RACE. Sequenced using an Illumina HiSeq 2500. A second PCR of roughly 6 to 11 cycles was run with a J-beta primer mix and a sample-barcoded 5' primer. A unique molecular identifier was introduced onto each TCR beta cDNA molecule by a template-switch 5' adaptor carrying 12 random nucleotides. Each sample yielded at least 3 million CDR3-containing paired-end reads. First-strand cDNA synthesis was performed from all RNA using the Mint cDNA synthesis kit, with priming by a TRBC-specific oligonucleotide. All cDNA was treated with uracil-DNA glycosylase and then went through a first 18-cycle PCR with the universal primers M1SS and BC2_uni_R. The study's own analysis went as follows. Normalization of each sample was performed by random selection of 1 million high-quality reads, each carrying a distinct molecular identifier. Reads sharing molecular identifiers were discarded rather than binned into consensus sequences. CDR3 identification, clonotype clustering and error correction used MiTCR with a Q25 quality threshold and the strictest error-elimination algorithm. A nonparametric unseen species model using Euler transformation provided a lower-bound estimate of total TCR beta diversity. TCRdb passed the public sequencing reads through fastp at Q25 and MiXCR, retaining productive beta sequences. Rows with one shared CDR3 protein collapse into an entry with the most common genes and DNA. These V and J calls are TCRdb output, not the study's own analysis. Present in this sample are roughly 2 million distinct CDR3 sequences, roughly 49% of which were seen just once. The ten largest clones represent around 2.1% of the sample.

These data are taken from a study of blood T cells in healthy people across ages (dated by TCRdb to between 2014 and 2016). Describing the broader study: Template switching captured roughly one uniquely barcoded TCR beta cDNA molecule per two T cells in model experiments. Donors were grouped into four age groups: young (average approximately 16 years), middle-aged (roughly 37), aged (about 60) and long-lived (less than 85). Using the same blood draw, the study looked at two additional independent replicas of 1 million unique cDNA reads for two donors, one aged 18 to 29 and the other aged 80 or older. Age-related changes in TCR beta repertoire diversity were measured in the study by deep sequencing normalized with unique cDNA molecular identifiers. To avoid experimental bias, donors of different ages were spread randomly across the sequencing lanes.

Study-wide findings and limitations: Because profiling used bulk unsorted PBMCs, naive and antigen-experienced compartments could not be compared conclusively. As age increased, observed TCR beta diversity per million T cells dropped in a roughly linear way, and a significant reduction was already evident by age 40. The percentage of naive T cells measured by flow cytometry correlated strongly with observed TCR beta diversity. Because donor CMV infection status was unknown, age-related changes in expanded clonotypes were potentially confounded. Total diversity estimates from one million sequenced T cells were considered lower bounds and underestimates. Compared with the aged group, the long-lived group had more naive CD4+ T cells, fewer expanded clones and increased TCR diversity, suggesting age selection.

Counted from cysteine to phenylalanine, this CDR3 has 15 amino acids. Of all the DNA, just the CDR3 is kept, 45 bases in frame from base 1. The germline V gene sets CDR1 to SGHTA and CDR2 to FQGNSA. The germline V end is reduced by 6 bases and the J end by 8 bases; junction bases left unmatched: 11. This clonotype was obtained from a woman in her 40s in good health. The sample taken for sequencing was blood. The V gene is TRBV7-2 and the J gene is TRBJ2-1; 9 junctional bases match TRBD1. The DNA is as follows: TGTGCCAGCAGTGTCGGGACAGGGTTCCCCTATGAGCAGTTCTTC. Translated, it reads CASSVGTGFPYEQFF.